The TCR beta chain under discussion was sequenced for a study of shared clonotypes between healthy human individuals. Across several immunoSEQ plates, the genomic DNA of each subset was split evenly. Repertoires were generated with immunoSEQ multiplex PCR, while TCRdb's copy carries only in-frame clones and drops some. The sample has 550,000 to 800,000 clones; less than 85% are singletons. CDR1 is SGHTS and CDR2 is YDEGEE in the germline V gene. V shed 0 bases, J shed 6 bases, and the junction held 11 bases outside the gene matches. The CDR3 totals 16 residues. The rearrangement joins TRBV5-8 to TRBJ2-5, with TRBD1 matching over 7 bases. Sequencing was performed on memory CD4+ T cells sorted from blood. The sample's subset: CD45RA-negative fraction. The TCR was taken from a woman in her twenties or thirties in good health. This CDR3 is CASSLERPGQWKTQYF. DNA of the CDR3: TGTGCCAGCAGCTTGGAAAGACCGGGACAGTGGAAGACCCAGTACTTC.